The 9 T cell receptor beta chains presented below share a single source sample, sequenced in a study of cytomegalovirus exposure and HLA in healthy donors (dated by TCRdb to 2016 to 2017). Library prep was done by the immunoSEQ multiplex PCR assay. For the multiplex PCR, a mixture combining 60 forward primers for TCR Vbeta segments and 13 reverse primers for TCR Jbeta segments was used. Drawn from immuneACCESS, this table holds only the in-frame rearrangements with V and J called that TCRdb kept. Clones are partly lost; checked studies trace under half to an unresolved V gene and leave the rest unexplained. Counted in this sample were 150,000 to 200,000 clones; approximately 72% of them appeared once. The ten largest clones represent 2% to 2.5% of the sample. Sequencing was carried out using PBMCs. The receptors shown here come from a human donor in good health.

V gene TRBV9 combines with J gene TRBJ1-5; D call uncertain. Germline V lookup: CDR1 SGDLS, CDR2 YYNGEE. The V and J ends lost 0 bases and 7 bases respectively, with 11 bases between them. The CDR3 loop spans 14 amino acids. The CDR3, as DNA: TGTGCCAGCAGCGTAGATGGAGGGAACCAGCCCCAGCATTTT. Translated: CASSVDGGNQPQHF.

In this sample, this clone turned up a few times. The V and J genes are TRBV7-9 and TRBJ2-7; D might be TRBD1 (6 bases). The V end was cut by 1 base, the J end by 2 bases, with 12 bases between. Germline CDR1 and CDR2: SEHNR and FQNEAQ (reference sequence). The CDR3 is made up of 15 amino acids. CDR3 nucleotide sequence: TGTGCCAGCAGCTTAGGAGTCCAGGGGCCCTACGAGCAGTACTTC. It encodes CASSLGVQGPYEQYF.

V and J are TRBV14 and TRBJ2-1; 7 positions agree with TRBD2. V lost 5 bases, J lost 6 bases, and 4 bases stayed unmatched. This CDR3 spans 13 amino acids. Germline V gives CDR1 SGHDN, CDR2 FVKESK. CDR3 residues: CASSLGTINEQFF. The CDR3 DNA reads TGTGCCAGCAGCTTAGGGACTATCAATGAGCAGTTCTTC.

The V and J genes are TRBV5-1 and TRBJ2-7, with 12 bases matching TRBD2. Germline CDR1 and CDR2: SGHRS and YFSETQ. CDR3 size: 15 residues. V was clipped by 4 bases and J by 4 bases; unmatched bases: 6. DNA for the CDR3: TGCGCCAGCAGCCTAACTAGCGGGGGGACTTACGAGCAGTACTTC. Translation gives CASSLTSGGTYEQYF.

The table lists this clone with a count of one. V usage is TRBV11-2 and J usage is TRBJ2-5; possible D gene TRBD2, 5 bases. The J call may be wrong; the DNA end is better matched by TRBJ2-7. The CDR3 contains 15 residues. CDR1 and CDR2 from the germline V gene are SGHAT and FQNNGV. DNA for the CDR3: TGTGCCAGCACCCACATACGGGGTAGCTCCTACGAGCAGTACTTC. Translation gives CASTHIRGSSYEQYF.

Only a few counts were recorded for this clone. The chain couples TRBV5-1 to TRBJ1-1, with a weak D call TRBD1 (6 bases). V was cut by 0 bases and J by 8 bases, with 14 bases left in between. Germline lookup yields CDR1 SGHRS and CDR2 YFSETQ. This CDR3 spans 14 amino acids. CDR3 DNA: TGCGCCAGCAGCTTGGCAGGGGTCCCCGACGAAGCTTTCTTT. Translated, it gives CASSLAGVPDEAFF.

The chain uses TRBV27 and TRBJ1-3; maybe TRBD1 (6 bases). This CDR3 has 17 residues. V shed 6 bases and J shed 0 bases, with 18 bases lying between them. Germline CDR1 is MNHEY and CDR2 is SMNVEV (reference sequence). Written as DNA, the CDR3 is TGTGCCAGCAGACCTCTCGGGACACCGATCTCTGGAAACACCATATATTTT. Translation: CASRPLGTPISGNTIYF.

V gene TRBV7-9 combines with J gene TRBJ2-6, with D unclear. This CDR3 region has 16 residues. The V end was cut by 1 base, the J end by 0 bases, with 7 bases between. From germline, CDR1 is SEHNR and CDR2 FQNEAQ (reference sequence). The CDR3 sequence: CASSLDASSGANVLTF. In nucleotides, the CDR3 is TGTGCCAGCAGCTTAGATGCTAGCTCTGGGGCCAACGTCCTGACTTTC.

The rearrangement links TRBV7-9 to TRBJ2-3; perhaps TRBD2 as D (7 bases). The germline V gene encodes CDR1 SEHNR and CDR2 FQNEAQ (reference sequence). CDR3 length: 17 amino acids. V lost 5 bases, J lost 2 bases, and 20 bases lay in between. The CDR3 sequence is CASSKPGGLTSTDTQYF. As DNA, the CDR3 is TGTGCCAGCAGCAAACCGGGGGGCCTTACCTCCACAGATACGCAGTATTTT. The variable domain in full, completed from reference TRBV7-9 and TRBJ2-3, reads DTGVSQNPRHKITKRGQNVTFRCDPISEHNRLYWYRQTLGQGPEFLTYFQNEAQLEKSRLLSDRFSAERPKGSFSTLEIQRTEQGDSAMYLCASSKPGGLTSTDTQYFGPGTRLTVL.